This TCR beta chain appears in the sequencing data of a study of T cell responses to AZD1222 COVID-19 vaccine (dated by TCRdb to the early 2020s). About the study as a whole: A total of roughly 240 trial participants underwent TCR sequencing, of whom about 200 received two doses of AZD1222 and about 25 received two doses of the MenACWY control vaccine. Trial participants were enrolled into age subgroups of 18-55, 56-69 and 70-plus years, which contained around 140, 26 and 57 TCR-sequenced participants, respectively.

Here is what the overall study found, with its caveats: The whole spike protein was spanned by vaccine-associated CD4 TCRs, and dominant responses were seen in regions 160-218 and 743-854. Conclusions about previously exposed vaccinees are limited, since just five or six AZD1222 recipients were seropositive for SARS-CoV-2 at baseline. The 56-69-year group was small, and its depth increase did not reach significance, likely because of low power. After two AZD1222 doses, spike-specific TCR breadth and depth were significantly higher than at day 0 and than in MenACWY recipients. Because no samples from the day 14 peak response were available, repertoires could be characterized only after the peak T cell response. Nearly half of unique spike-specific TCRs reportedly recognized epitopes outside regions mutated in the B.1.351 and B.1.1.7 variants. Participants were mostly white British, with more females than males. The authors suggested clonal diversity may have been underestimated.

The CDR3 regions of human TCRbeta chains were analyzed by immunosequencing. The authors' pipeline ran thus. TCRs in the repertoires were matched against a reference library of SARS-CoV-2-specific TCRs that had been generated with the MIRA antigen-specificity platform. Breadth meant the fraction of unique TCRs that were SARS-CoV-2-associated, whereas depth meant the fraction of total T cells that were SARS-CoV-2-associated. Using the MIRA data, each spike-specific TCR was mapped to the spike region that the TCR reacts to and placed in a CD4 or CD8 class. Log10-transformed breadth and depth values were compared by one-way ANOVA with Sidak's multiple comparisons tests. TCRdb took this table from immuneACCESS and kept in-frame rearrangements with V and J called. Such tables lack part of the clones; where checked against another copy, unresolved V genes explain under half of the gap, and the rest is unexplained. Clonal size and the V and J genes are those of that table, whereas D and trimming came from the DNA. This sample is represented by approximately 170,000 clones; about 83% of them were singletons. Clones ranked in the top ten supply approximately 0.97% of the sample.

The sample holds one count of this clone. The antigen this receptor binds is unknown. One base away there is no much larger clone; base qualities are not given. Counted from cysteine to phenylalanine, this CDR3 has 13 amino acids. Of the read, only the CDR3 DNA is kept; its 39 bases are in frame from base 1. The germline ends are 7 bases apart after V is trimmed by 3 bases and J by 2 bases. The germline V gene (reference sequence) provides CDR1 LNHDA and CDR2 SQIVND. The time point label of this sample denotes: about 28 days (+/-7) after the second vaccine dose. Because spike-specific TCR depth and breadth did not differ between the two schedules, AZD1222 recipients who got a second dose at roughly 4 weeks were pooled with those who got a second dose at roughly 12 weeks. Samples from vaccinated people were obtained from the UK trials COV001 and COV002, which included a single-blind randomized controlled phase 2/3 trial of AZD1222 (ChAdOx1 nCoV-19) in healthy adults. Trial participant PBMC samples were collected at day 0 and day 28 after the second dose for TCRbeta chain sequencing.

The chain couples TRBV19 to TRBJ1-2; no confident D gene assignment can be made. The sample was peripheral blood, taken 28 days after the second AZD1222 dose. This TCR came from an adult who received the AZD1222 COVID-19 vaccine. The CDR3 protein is CASSIQKNYGYTF. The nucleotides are TGTGCCAGTAGTATCCAGAAAAACTATGGCTACACCTTC.